These 10 T cell receptor beta chains came from one sample sequenced in a study of control samples from healthy donors and cancer patients. Clones were read by immunoSEQ multiplex PCR, and TCRdb kept only the in-frame ones, dropping some. The data contain roughly 70,000 clones, around 82% of them singletons. Material for sequencing was blood. The receptors here all came from a man aged 50 or older in good health.

The chain uses TRBV6-5 and TRBJ1-6, with D perhaps matching TRBD1 (5 bases). The CDR3 is 16 amino acids. The V gene lost 4 bases and the J gene lost 5 bases, with 15 bases spanning the gap. Germline V gene data show CDR1 as MNHEY and CDR2 as SVGAGI. Written as DNA, the CDR3 is TGTGCCAGCAGTTCCGTCGCAGGGTCCCATAATTCACCCCTCCACTTT. It codes for CASSSVAGSHNSPLHF.

The rearrangement uses TRBV6-2 or TRBV6-3 and TRBJ1-6; D is perhaps TRBD1 (5 bases). This CDR3 spans 14 amino acids. The V end lost 6 bases, the J end lost 8 bases, and 14 bases lay between the germline ends. Germline CDR1 reads MNHEY; CDR2 reads SVGEGT. Here the CDR3 reads CASSRGDSDSPLHF. CDR3 coding DNA: TGTGCCAGCAGCAGAGGGGACTCGGATTCACCCCTCCACTTT.

This clone was seen only once. CDR3 sequence: CASSPGSGETQYF. The CDR3 bases are TGTGCCAGCAGTCCCGGGTCAGGAGAGACCCAGTACTTC. The rearrangement joins TRBV28 to TRBJ2-5; D gene uncertain. V dropped 5 bases and J dropped 4 bases, with 11 bases sitting between them. CDR3 length equals 13 residues. Germline V gene sequence: CDR1 MDHEN, CDR2 SYDVKM.

This chain links TRBV6-5 with TRBJ1-2, with a possible D match to TRBD1 (5 bases). CDR3 length equals 15 residues. V shed 0 bases and J shed 8 bases, with 16 bases lying between them. From germline, CDR1 is MNHEY and CDR2 SVGAGI. In nucleotides, the CDR3 is TGTGCCAGCAGTTACTCCGCCTCGGGGCAGGCAGGCTACACCTTC. Translating gives CASSYSASGQAGYTF.

V usage is TRBV7-8 and J usage is TRBJ2-5; a possible D gene is TRBD2 (6 bases). The length of the CDR3 is 18 residues. Between the trimmed V and J ends, which lost 4 bases and 5 bases, there was a span of 26 bases. Germline V lookup: CDR1 SGHVS, CDR2 FQNEAQ. In DNA, the CDR3 is TGTGCCAGCAGCTCTAGCCGCAAGGGACTCGCCCCGGGGGAGACCCAGTACTTC. This sequence encodes CASSSSRKGLAPGETQYF.

This chain links TRBV28 with TRBJ1-4; 7 nucleotides match TRBD1. V gave up 7 bases and J gave up 8 bases; unmatched junction bases: 10. This CDR3 is built from 14 residues. Germline V CDR1 and CDR2: MDHEN, SYDVKM. The CDR3 here is CASNDASGGEKLFF. Written as DNA, the CDR3 is TGTGCCAGCAATGATGCTTCAGGGGGGGAAAAACTGTTTTTT. Together with reference TRBV28 and TRBJ1-4, the CDR3 gives the full variable domain: DVKVTQSSRYLVKRTGEKVFLECVQDMDHENMFWYRQDPGLGLRLIYFSYDVKMKEKGDIPEGYSVSREKKERFSLILESASTNQTSMYLCASNDASGGEKLFFGSGTQLSVL.

The chain couples TRBV19 to TRBJ2-2, with 8 bases lining up with TRBD2. After removal of 8 bases from V and 7 bases from J, the junction contained 12 bases not matched to a gene. CDR1 and CDR2 from the germline V gene are LNHDA and SQIVND (reference sequence). There are 15 residues in the CDR3. The CDR3 sequence is CASGVYSGVIGELFF. The CDR3 DNA reads as TGTGCCAGTGGGGTGTATAGCGGGGTAATCGGGGAGCTGTTTTTT.

This chain links TRBV10-1 with TRBJ1-1, with D unclear. Looked up from germline, CDR1 is WNHNN and CDR2 is SYGVQD (reference sequence). The CDR3 runs 14 residues. V lost 0 bases and J lost 1, with 6 bases in between. The DNA for the CDR3 is TGCGCCAGCAGTGAGTCGCCGGAGAACACTGAAGCTTTCTTT. It translates to CASSESPENTEAFF.

The count of this clone is one. The rearrangement joins TRBV27 to TRBJ1-4, with D possibly being TRBD1 (6 bases). Trimming shortened V by 8 bases and J by 6 bases, and 22 bases separated the two germline ends. This CDR3 region has 16 residues. Germline CDR1 and CDR2: MNHEY and SMNVEV (reference sequence). Here the CDR3 DNA reads TGTGCCAGCTCCTCCTACCGGGACAAAGGGCATGAAAAACTGTTTTTT. Its protein product is CASSSYRDKGHEKLFF.

This clone is a singleton in its sample. The rearrangement joins TRBV30 to TRBJ2-3; 8 bases are shared with TRBD2. The CDR3 is 14 amino acids. The J segment lost 4 bases and the V segment lost 3 bases, leaving 6 bases of the junction unmatched. CDR1 is GTSNPN and CDR2 is SVGIG in the germline V gene (reference sequence). The CDR3 DNA sequence: TGTGCCTGGAGCTGGCTAGCGGGTTCAGATACGCAGTATTTT. This codes for CAWSWLAGSDTQYF.